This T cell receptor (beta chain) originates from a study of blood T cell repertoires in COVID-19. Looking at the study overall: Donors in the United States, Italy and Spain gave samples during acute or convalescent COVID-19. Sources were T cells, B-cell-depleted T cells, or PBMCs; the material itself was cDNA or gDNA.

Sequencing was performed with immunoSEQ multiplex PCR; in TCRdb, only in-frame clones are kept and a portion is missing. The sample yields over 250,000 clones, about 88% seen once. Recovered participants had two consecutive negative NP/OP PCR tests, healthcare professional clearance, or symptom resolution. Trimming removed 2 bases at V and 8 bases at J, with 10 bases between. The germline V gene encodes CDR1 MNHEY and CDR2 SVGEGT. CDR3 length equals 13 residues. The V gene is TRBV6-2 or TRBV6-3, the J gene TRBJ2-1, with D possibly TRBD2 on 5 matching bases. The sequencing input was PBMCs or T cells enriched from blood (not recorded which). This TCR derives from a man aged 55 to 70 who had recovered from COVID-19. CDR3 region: CASSYDGGYEQFF. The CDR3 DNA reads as TGTGCCAGCAGTTACGATGGAGGTTATGAGCAGTTCTTC.